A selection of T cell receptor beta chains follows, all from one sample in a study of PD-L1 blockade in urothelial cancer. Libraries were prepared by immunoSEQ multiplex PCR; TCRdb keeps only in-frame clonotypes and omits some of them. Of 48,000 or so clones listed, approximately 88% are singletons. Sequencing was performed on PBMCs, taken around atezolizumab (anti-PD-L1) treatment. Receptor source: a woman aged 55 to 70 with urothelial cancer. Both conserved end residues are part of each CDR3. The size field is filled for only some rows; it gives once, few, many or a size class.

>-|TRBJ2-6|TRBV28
CASSLRGTRPISGANVLTF
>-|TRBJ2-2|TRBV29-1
CSGGGGTGELFF
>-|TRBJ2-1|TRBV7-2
CASSAPSGLNQQFF
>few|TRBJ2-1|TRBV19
CASSIYRATEQFF
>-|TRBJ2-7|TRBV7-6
CASSLGQGLYEQYF
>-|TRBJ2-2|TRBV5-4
CASGSGGRNLGELFF
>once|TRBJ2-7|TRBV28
CASSFLGQSSYEQYF
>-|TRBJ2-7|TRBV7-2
CASSSVRVDRGYEQYF
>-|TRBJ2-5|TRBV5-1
CASSWGLAGGETQYF
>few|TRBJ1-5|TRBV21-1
CASSTEGFSNQPQHF
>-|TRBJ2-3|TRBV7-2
CASSQIPLPRSTQYF
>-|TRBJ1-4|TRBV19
CASSRRGVTEKLFF
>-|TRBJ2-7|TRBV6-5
CASSSGLNSYEQYF
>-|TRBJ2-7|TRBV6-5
CASSYSTGVGEQYF
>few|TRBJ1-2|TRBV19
CASTLDSRYGYTF
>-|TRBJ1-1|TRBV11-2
CASSLAWTGAEAFF
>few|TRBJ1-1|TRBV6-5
CASSYRGQGSSTEAFF
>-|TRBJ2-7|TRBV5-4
CASSPKVRGGSSYEQYF
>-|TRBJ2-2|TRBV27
CASSSPGVGIPAGELFF
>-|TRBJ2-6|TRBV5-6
CASSPFGANVLTF
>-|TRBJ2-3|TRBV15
CATNLLAGGTDTQYF
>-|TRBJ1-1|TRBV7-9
CASSFRDEAFF
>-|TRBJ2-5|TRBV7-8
CASSLSTYQETQYF
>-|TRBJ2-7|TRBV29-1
CSGWTPGSNEQYF
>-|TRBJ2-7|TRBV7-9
CASGMTSGRGLGEQYF
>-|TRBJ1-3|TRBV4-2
CASSPGYSGNTIYF
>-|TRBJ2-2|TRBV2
CASSEGRPTAGELFF
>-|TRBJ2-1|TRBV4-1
CASSQNRPNEQFF
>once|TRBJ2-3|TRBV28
CASSTSGQSTDTQYF
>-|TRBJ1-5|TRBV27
CASSTTGGGQPQHF
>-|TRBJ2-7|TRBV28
CASREVAGSSYEQYF
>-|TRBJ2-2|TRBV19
CASTRQGYAGELFF
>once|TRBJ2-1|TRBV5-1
CASSLAATGFWPLNNEQFF
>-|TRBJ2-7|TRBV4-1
CASSQTSGRLSYEQYF
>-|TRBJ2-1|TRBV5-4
CASRGGNEQFF
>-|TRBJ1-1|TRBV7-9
CASSLEVGWAFF
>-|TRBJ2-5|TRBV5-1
CASSLQGAGETQYF
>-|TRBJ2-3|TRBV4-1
CASSLAGARTDTQYF
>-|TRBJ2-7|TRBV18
CASSPRTGVTYEQYF
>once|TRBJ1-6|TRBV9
CASSVETGDNSPLHF
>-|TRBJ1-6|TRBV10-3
CAIMGEGSPLHF
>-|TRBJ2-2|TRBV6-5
CASSYSILAGTGELFF
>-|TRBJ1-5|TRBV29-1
CSVELPGGRPDQPQHF
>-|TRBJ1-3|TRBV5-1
CASSQLPPGVASGNTIYF
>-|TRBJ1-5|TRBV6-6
CASRTGGYSNQPQHF
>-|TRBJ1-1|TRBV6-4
CASSVGSNTEAFF
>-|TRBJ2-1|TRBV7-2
CASSSWGNTGYNEQFF
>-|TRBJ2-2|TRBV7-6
CASSLTQGAGTGELFF
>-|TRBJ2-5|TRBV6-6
CASRKQRVAETQYF
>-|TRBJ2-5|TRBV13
CASSAGGQETQYF
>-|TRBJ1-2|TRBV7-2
CASSRDRSYGYTF
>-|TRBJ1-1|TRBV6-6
CASSYTEMNTEAFF
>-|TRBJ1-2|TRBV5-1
CASSPREGYGYTF
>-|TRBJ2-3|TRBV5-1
CASSSAGGGLATDTQYF
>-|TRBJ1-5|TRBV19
CASSLRENQPQHF
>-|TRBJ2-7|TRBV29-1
CSVGDSRYEQYF
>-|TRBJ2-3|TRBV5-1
CASSLDLATDTQYF
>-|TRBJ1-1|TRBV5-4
CASSFTGRRTEAFF
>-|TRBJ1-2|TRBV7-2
CASSPDMSGQSHGYTF
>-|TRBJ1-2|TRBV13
CASSLTGNGYTF